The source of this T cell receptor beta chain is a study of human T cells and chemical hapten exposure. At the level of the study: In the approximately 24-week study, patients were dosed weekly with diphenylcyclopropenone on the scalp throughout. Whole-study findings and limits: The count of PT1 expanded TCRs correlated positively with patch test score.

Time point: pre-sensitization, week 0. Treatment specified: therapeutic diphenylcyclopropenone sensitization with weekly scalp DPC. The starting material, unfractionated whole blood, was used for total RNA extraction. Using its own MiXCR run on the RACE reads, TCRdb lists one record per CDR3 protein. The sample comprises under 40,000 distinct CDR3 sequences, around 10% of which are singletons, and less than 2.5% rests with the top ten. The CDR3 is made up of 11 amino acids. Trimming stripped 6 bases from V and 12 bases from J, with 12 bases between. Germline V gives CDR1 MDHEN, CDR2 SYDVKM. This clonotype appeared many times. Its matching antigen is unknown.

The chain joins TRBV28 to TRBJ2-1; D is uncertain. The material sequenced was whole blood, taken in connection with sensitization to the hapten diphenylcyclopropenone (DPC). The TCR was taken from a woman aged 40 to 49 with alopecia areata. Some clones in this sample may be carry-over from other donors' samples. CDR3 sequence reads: CASSLHVTQFF. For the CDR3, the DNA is TGTGCCAGCAGCCTGCATGTGACGCAGTTCTTC. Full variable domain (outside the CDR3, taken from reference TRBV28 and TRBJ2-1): DVKVTQSSRYLVKRTGEKVFLECVQDMDHENMFWYRQDPGLGLRLIYFSYDVKMKEKGDIPEGYSVSREKKERFSLILESASTNQTSMYLCASSLHVTQFFGPGTRLTVL.